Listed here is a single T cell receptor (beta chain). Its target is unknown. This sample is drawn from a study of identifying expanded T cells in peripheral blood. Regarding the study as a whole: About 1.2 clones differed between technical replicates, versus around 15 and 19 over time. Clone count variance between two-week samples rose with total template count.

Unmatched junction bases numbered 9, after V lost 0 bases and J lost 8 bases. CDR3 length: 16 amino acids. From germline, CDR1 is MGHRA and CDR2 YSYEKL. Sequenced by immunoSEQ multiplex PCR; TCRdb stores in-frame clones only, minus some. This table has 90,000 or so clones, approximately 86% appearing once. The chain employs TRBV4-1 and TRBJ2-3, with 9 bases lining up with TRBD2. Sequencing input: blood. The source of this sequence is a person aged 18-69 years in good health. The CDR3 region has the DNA TGCGCCAGCAGCCAAGATCTGGCGGGGGGGCGCGGTACGCAGTATTTT. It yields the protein CASSQDLAGGRGTQYF.